This T cell receptor beta chain was retrieved from a study of response to subunit inactivated influenza vaccine (dated by TCRdb to the late 2010s). About the full investigation: To follow how T cells responded to a trivalent subunit inactivated influenza vaccine, the researchers relied on deep quantitative profiling of the T cell receptor repertoire.

The library was generated by RT-PCR. TCRdb shows the sequencer as Illumina HiSeq 2500. Using fastp at Q25 and MiXCR, TCRdb reprocessed the public reads and kept productive beta chains. Identical CDR3 protein sequences are pooled into one entry, listed with their most common genes and DNA. The table for this sample lists fewer than 650,000 distinct CDR3 sequences; over 10% of them were counted only once. The ten largest clones represent about an eighth of the sample. Study-level results and caveats: According to the authors, only a limited number of new T cells may be recruited by each seasonal influenza vaccination.

Taken with the paper, the label for time point translates to: approximately 40 days after influenza vaccine administration. Trimming takes 1 base from V and 5 bases from J, and the germline ends sit 12 bases apart. From the germline V gene, CDR1 is SGDLS and CDR2 is YYNGEE. Counted from cysteine to phenylalanine, this CDR3 has 14 amino acids. The only DNA kept is the CDR3, 42 bases in frame from the first base. Worth noting for this clonotype: The antigen it recognizes is unknown. No per-base quality is available; no much larger clone lies one base away.

This TCR was sampled from a man aged 45-65 years who received an inactivated influenza vaccine. Donor details come from another sample of the same person, matched by shared clones. The sequence links TRBV9 to TRBJ2-5; a tentative D call is TRBD2 (5 bases match). The sequenced sample was PBMCs from blood, obtained about 40 days after vaccination. The DNA reads as follows: TGTGCCAGCAGCGTACTACCTAGCAGGGAGACCCAGTACTTC. Its amino acids are CASSVLPSRETQYF.